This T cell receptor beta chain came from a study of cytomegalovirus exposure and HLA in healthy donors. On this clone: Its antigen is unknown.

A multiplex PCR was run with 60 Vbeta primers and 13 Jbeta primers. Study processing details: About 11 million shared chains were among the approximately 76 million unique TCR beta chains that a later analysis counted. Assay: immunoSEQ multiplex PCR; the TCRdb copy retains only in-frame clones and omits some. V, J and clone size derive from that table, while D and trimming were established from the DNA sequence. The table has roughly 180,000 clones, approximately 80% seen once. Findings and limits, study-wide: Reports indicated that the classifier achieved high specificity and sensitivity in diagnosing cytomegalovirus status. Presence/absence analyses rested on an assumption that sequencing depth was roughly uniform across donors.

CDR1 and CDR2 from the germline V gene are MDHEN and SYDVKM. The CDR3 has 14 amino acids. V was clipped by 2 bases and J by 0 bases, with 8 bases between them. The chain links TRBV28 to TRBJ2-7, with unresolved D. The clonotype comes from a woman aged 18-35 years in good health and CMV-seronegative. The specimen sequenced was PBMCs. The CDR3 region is CASSLSQASYEQYF. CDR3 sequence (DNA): TGTGCCAGCAGTTTAAGTCAGGCCTCCTACGAGCAGTACTTC.